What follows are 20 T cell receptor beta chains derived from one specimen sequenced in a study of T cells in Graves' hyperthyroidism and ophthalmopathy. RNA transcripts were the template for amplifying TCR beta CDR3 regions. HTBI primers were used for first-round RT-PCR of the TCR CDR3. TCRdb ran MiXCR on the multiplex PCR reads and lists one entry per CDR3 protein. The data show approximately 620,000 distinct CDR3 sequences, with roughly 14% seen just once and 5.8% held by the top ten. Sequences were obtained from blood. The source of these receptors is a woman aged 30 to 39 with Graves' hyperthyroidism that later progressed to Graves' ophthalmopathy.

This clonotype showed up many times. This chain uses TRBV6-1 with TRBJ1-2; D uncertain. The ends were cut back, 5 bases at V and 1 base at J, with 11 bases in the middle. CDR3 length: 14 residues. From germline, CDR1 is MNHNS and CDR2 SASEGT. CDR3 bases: TGTGCCAGCAGTTTATACGGGGTTAACTATGGCTACACCTTC. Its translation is CASSLYGVNYGYTF.

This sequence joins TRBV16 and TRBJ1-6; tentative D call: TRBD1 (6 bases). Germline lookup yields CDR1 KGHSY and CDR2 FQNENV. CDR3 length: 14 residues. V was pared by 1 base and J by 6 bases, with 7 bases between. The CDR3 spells CASSQLDSNSPLHF. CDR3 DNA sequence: TGTGCCAGCAGCCAATTGGACAGTAATTCACCCCTCCACTTT.

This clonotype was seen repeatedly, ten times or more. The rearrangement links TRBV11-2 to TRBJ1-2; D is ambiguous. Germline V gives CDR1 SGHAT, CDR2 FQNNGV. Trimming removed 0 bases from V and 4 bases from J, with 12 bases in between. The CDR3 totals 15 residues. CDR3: CASSLDPQAVYGYTF. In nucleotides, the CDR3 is TGTGCCAGCAGCTTAGATCCGCAGGCGGTCTATGGCTACACCTTC.

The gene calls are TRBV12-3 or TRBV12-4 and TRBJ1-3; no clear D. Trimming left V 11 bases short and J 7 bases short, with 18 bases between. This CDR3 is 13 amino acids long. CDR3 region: CAGLGGRWNTIYF. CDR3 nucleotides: TGTGCCGGCCTCGGAGGAAGGTGGAACACCATATATTTT.

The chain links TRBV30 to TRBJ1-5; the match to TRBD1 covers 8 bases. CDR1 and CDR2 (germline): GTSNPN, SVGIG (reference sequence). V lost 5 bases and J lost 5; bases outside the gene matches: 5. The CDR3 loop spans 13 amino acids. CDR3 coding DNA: TGTGCCTGGGACAGGGGAAGGGATCAGCCCCAGCATTTT. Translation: CAWDRGRDQPQHF.

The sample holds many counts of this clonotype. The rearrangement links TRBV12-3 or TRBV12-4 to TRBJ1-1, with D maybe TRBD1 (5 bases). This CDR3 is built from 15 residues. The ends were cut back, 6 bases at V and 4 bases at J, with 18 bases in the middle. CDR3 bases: TGTGCCAGCAGCCAAGACCGGGAAGGGGCCACTGAAGCTTTCTTT. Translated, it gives CASSQDREGATEAFF.

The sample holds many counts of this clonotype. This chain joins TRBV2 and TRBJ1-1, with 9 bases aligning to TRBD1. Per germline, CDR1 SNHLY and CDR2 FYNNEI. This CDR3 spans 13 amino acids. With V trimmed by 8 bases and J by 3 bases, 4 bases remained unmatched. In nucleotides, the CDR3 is TGTGCCAGCCGGGACAGGGAAGACACTGAAGCTTTCTTT. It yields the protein CASRDREDTEAFF.

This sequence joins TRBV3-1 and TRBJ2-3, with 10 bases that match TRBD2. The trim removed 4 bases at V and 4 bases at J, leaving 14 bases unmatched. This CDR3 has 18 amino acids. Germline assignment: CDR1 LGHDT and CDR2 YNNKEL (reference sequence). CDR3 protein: CASSPTSGTAVVADTQYF. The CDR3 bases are TGTGCCAGCAGCCCTACTAGCGGGACGGCCGTAGTTGCAGATACGCAGTATTTT.

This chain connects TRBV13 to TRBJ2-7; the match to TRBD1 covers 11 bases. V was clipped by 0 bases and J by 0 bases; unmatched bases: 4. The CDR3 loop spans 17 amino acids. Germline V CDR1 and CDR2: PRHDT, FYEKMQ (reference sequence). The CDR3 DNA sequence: TGTGCCAGCAGCTTAGGGCAGGACAGGGGGCACTCCTACGAGCAGTACTTC. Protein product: CASSLGQDRGHSYEQYF. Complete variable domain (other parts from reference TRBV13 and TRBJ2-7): AAGVIQSPRHLIKEKRETATLKCYPIPRHDTVYWYQQGPGQDPQFLISFYEKMQSDKGSIPDRFSAQQFSDYHSELNMSSLELGDSALYFCASSLGQDRGHSYEQYFGPGTRLTVT.

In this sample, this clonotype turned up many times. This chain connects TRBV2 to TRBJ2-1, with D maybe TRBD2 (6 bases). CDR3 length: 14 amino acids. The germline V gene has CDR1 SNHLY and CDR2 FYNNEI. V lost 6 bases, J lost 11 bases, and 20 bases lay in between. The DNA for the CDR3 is TGTGCCAGCAGCCCCTTGATTGGAGGGACCCAGCAGTTCTTC. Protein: CASSPLIGGTQQFF.

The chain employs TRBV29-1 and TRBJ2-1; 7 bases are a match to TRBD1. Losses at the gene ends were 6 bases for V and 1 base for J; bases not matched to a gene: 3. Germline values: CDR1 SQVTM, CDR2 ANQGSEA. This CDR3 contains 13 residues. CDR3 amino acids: CSVEQGSYNEQFF. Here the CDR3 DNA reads TGCAGCGTAGAACAGGGGTCCTACAATGAGCAGTTCTTC.

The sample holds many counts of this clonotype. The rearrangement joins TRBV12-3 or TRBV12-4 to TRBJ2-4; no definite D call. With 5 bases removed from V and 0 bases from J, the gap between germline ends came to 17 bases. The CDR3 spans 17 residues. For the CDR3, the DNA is TGTGCCAGCAGTCTCACTCGGGCAGAGCTAGCCAAAAACATTCAGTACTTC. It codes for CASSLTRAELAKNIQYF.

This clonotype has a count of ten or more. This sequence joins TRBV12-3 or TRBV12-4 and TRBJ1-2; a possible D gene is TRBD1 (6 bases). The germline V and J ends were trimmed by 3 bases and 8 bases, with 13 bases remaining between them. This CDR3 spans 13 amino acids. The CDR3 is CASSFKGEDGYTF. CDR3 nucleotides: TGTGCCAGCAGTTTTAAGGGGGAGGACGGCTACACCTTC.

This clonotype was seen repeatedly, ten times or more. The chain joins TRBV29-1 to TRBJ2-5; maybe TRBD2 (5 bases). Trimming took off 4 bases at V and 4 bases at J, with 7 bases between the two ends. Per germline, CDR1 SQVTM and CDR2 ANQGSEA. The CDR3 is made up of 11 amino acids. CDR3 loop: CSVVRGETQYF. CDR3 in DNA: TGCAGCGTTGTTCGGGGAGAGACCCAGTACTTC.

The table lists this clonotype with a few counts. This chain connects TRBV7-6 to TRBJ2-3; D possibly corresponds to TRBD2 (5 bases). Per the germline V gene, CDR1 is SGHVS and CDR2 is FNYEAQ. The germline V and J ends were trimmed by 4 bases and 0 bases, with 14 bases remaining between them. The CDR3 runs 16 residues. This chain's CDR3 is CASSSGILGSTDTQYF. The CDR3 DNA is TGTGCCAGCAGCTCGGGGATTTTAGGGAGCACAGATACGCAGTATTTT.

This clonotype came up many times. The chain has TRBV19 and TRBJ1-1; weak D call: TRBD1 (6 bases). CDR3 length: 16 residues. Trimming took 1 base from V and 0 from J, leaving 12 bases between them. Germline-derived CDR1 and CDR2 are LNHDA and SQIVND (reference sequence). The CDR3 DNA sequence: TGTGCCAGTAGTATAGGCCAGGGGACCTTGAACACTGAAGCTTTCTTT. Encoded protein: CASSIGQGTLNTEAFF.

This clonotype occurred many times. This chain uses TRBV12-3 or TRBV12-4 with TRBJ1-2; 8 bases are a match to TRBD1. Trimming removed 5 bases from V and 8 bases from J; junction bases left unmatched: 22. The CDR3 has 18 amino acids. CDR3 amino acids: CASSLLRGRGQFDEGYTF. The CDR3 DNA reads TGTGCCAGCAGTCTACTTCGTGGCAGGGGGCAGTTCGATGAAGGCTACACCTTC.

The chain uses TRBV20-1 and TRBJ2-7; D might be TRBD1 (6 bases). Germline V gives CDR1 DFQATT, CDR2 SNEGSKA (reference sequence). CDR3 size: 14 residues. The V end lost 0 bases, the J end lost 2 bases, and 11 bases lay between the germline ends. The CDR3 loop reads CSARDPAGAYEQYF. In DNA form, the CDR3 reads TGCAGTGCTAGAGATCCGGCAGGGGCCTACGAGCAGTACTTC.

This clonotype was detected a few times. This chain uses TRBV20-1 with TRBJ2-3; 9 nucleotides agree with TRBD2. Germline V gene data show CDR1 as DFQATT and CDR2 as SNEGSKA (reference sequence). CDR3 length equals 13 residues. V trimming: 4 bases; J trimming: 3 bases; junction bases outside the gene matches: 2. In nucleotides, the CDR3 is TGCAGTGCTATTCTAGCGGGAACAGATACGCAGTATTTT. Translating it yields CSAILAGTDTQYF.

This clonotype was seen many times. The CDR3 protein is CAWSVRGANTEAFF. The CDR3 nucleotides are TGTGCCTGGAGTGTAAGAGGGGCTAACACTGAAGCTTTCTTT. V and J are TRBV30 and TRBJ1-1, with D possibly being TRBD1 (5 bases). Trimming took 0 bases from V and 2 from J, leaving 10 bases between them. This CDR3 comprises 14 residues. CDR1 and CDR2 from the germline V gene are GTSNPN and SVGIG (reference sequence).